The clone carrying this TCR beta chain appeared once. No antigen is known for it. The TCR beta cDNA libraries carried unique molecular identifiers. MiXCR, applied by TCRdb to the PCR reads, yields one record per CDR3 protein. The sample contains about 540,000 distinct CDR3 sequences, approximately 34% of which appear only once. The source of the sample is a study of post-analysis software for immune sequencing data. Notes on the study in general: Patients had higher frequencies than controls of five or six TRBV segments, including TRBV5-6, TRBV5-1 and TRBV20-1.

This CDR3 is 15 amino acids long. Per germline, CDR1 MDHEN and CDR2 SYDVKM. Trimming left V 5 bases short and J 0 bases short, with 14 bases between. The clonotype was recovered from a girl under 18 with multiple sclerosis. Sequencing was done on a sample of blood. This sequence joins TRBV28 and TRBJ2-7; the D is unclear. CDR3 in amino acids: CASSAPTLSSYEQYF. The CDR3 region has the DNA TGTGCCAGCAGTGCCCCCACTTTAAGCTCCTACGAGCAGTACTTC.